Sequencing of this TCR beta chain was carried out in a study of blood T cell repertoires in COVID-19. Study-wide context: The cDNA or gDNA used as material had been derived from T cells, B-cell-depleted T cells, or PBMCs.

For recovered donors of Cohort 3, there were two negative PCRs, clearance, or symptom resolution. Original methodology: Cell counts per sample came from amplifying reference gene primers. Profiled with immunoSEQ multiplex PCR; TCRdb holds only in-frame clones, not every one. V and J calls and clone size are those listed in that table; D and trimming were worked out from the DNA. The table has 250,000 to 300,000 clones, 84% seen once. The clonotype comes from a man aged 45 to 65 who had recovered from COVID-19. The sample comprised PBMCs or T cells enriched from blood (not recorded which).

In DNA, the CDR3 is TGTGCCAGCAGCTTAGGGGGACAGGTGGCTTTCTTT. It codes for CASSLGGQVAFF. The chain couples TRBV7-2 to TRBJ1-1, with 8 positions matching TRBD1. There are 12 residues in the CDR3. Losses at the gene ends were 1 base for V and 11 bases for J; bases not matched to a gene: 3. Germline CDR1 and CDR2: SGHTA and FQGNSA.